Listed below are T cell receptor beta chains from one sample, sequenced in a study of blood T cell repertoires in COVID-19. Produced via immunoSEQ multiplex PCR; TCRdb's table is partial and in-frame only. The sample lists about 250,000 clones; roughly 85% were seen once. Sequenced input: PBMCs or T cells enriched from blood (not recorded which). The receptors were sampled from a woman in her fifties or sixties with acute COVID-19. CDR3s include the opening cysteine and the closing phenylalanine or tryptophan.

j_gene	v_gene	CDR3aa
TRBJ1-2	TRBV7-2	CASSLGVYGYTF
TRBJ2-3	TRBV3-1/TRBV3-2	CASSQGRDTDTQYF
TRBJ1-2	TRBV19	CASSIRRELGGYTF
TRBJ1-2	TRBV7-2	CASSLVPVRNGYTF
TRBJ2-1	TRBV4-2	CASSQERRNEQFF
TRBJ1-2	TRBV5-6	CASSRLGTEAFGYTF
TRBJ1-1	TRBV7-6	CASSGHRDTEAFF
TRBJ1-6	TRBV2	CANRGQGASPLHF
TRBJ1-4	TRBV7-2	CASSFRQANEKLFF
TRBJ1-2	TRBV7-2	CASSLTRQVNNGYTF
TRBJ1-5	TRBV2	CASSELGGEKQPQHF
TRBJ1-2	TRBV19	CASSPRGGQNYGYTF
TRBJ2-1	TRBV19	CASRSTGGNEQFF
TRBJ1-3	TRBV3-1/TRBV3-2	CASSQEGDYSGNTIYF
TRBJ2-3	TRBV4-2	CASSQAGVAGGTQYF
TRBJ2-3	TRBV5-1	CASSLGLAGSTDTQYF
TRBJ2-7	TRBV10-3	CAISDGQVNEQYF
TRBJ1-2	TRBV7-2	CASSSYGAQGDGYTF
TRBJ2-2	TRBV18	CASSPLLGRDNTGELFF
TRBJ2-5	TRBV23-1	CASTLALTSGEESPTKETQYF
TRBJ2-3	TRBV4-3	CASSQAPSGGTDTQYF
TRBJ1-2	TRBV7-8	CASSLARGEDYGYTF
TRBJ1-3	TRBV6-2/TRBV6-3	CASSHGLSGNTIYF
TRBJ1-2	TRBV12-3/TRBV12-4	CASSLKSGNGYTF
TRBJ1-1	TRBV18	CASSPPSHETEAFF
TRBJ1-5	TRBV4-1	CASSHRDSIFQPQHF
TRBJ2-7	TRBV30	CAWSKEDPGQGDEQYF
TRBJ1-4	TRBV5-1	CASSLDYRATNEKLFF
TRBJ2-5	TRBV9	CASSLSAGGQETQYF
TRBJ2-2	TRBV30	CAWRGGSGQAGELFF
TRBJ2-3	TRBV2	CASRLLGGEIRTDTQYF
TRBJ1-1	TRBV7-2	CASTRDRVVSTEAFF
TRBJ1-2	TRBV9	CASSVLSTNYGYTF
TRBJ1-5	TRBV19	CASSIGVLARQPQHF
TRBJ1-3	TRBV3-1/TRBV3-2	CASSQVRGPSSGNTIYF
TRBJ1-2	TRBV6-5	CASSYRRREGHYGYTF
TRBJ1-2	TRBV5-1	CASSPLRTGSRNGYTF